This TCR beta chain was identified in a study of cytomegalovirus exposure and HLA in healthy donors. Study outcomes and limitations: Most of the TCR beta V segments (in an earlier analysis) were productive either about 90% or about 30% of the time. A later analysis found most CMV-associated TCR beta chains apparently HLA-restricted. The authors listed over 150 TCR beta chains as cytomegalovirus-associated. TCR sequences were mostly rare, though some public TCRs occurred in many donors.

Amplification used 60 Vbeta primers and 13 Jbeta primers. Sequencing was performed with immunoSEQ multiplex PCR; in TCRdb, only in-frame clones are kept and a portion is missing. The sample records 110,000 to 150,000 clones, roughly 80% being singletons. The V segment lost 5 bases and the J segment 4 bases; nucleotides outside the gene matches: 11. Germline CDR1 reads MNHEY; CDR2 reads SMNVEV (reference sequence). This CDR3 has 16 residues. Comment on this clone: What it binds is unknown.

The chain couples TRBV27 to TRBJ2-7, with 10 bases matching TRBD1. Sequencing was carried out using PBMCs. The TCR sequence derives from a female donor in good health and CMV-seronegative. CDR3 bases: TGTGCCAGCAGTCTCTATCCCCGGGACAGGGGATACGAGCAGTACTTC. This encodes CASSLYPRDRGYEQYF.